This passage covers 19 T cell receptor beta chains from one sample sequenced in a study of cytomegalovirus exposure and HLA in healthy donors (TCRdb year 2017). Libraries were made using the immunoSEQ multiplex PCR assay. Drawn from immuneACCESS, this table holds only the in-frame rearrangements with V and J called that TCRdb kept. Clones are partly lost; checked studies trace under half to an unresolved V gene and leave the rest unexplained. Here the sample has under 300,000 clones; 65% to 90% occur a single time. The ten largest clones represent approximately 1% of the sample. Sequencing input: PBMCs. The receptors derive from a woman under 30 in good health and CMV-seronegative.

The chain has TRBV27 and TRBJ2-7; 11 bases are shared with TRBD1. This CDR3 is 15 amino acids long. With 0 bases clipped from V and 4 bases from J, the junction kept 2 bases outside the gene matches. Germline CDR1 is MNHEY and CDR2 is SMNVEV (reference sequence). The CDR3 sequence is CASSLSGQGVYEQYF. The CDR3 bases are TGTGCCAGCAGTTTATCGGGACAGGGGGTTTACGAGCAGTACTTC.

The V call is TRBV27, the J call TRBJ1-2; no definite D call. V gave up 2 bases and J gave up 4 bases, with 11 bases separating them. CDR3 length: 14 residues. CDR1 is MNHEY and CDR2 is SMNVEV in the germline V gene (reference sequence). This CDR3 is CASSLNSRPYGYTF. The CDR3 coding sequence is TGTGCCAGCAGTTTAAACAGCCGTCCCTATGGCTACACCTTC.

The V call is TRBV4-1, the J call TRBJ2-6, with D hard to call. This CDR3 contains 17 residues. The V gene lost 1 base and the J gene lost 1 base, with 11 bases spanning the gap. From germline, CDR1 is MGHRA and CDR2 YSYEKL. The CDR3 nucleotides read TGCGCCAGCAGCCAAGTATCACAAATGTCTGGGGCCAACGTCCTGACTTTC. As protein: CASSQVSQMSGANVLTF.

The rearrangement joins TRBV29-1 to TRBJ1-5; D remains unclear. Per germline, CDR1 SQVTM and CDR2 ANQGSEA. V gave up 7 bases and J gave up 0 bases, with 10 bases separating them. This CDR3 spans 13 amino acids. This chain's CDR3 is CSAGEGSNQPQHF. Written as DNA, the CDR3 is TGCAGCGCTGGGGAGGGTAGCAATCAGCCCCAGCATTTT.

This clone was detected ten times or more. The chain uses TRBV20-1 and TRBJ2-3; D is unclear. Germline V lookup: CDR1 DFQATT, CDR2 SNEGSKA (reference sequence). This CDR3 spans 11 amino acids. Trimming took off 6 bases at V and 2 bases at J, with 6 bases between the two ends. CDR3 protein: CSALFTDTQYF. The CDR3 nucleotides are TGCAGTGCGCTATTCACAGATACGCAGTATTTT.

V is TRBV6-4 and J is TRBJ2-1; no clear D gene. The CDR3 has 15 residues. V was clipped by 4 bases and J by 4 bases, with 14 bases between them. Germline V CDR1 and CDR2: MRHNA, SNTAGT. CDR3 residues: CASSVQVSEYNEQFF. The CDR3 nucleotides read TGTGCCAGCAGTGTGCAGGTGTCGGAATACAATGAGCAGTTCTTC.

V usage is TRBV5-1 and J usage is TRBJ1-1; D is ambiguous. The germline V gene has CDR1 SGHRS and CDR2 YFSETQ. Trimming shortened V by 0 bases and J by 2 bases, and 5 bases separated the two germline ends. CDR3 length: 13 amino acids. The CDR3: CASSLAVNTEAFF. Written as DNA, the CDR3 is TGCGCCAGCAGCTTGGCGGTTAACACTGAAGCTTTCTTT. The whole variable domain, remainder taken from reference TRBV5-1 and TRBJ1-1, is KAGVTQTPRYLIKTRGQQVTLSCSPISGHRSVSWYQQTPGQGLQFLFEYFSETQRNKGNFPGRFSGRQFSNSRSEMNVSTLELGDSALYLCASSLAVNTEAFFGQGTRLTVV.

The chain couples TRBV30 to TRBJ1-1, with 7 positions matching TRBD1. This CDR3 has 13 amino acids. The germline CDR1 and CDR2 sequences are GTSNPN and SVGIG (reference sequence). V gave up 1 base and J gave up 6 bases; unmatched junction bases: 5. The CDR3 DNA sequence: TGTGCCTGGAGTGACAGGGGCCGCGCTGAAGCTTTCTTT. This gives the protein CAWSDRGRAEAFF.

The chain joins TRBV29-1 to TRBJ2-7; D is possibly TRBD2 (5 bases). This CDR3 region has 10 residues. CDR1 is SQVTM and CDR2 is ANQGSEA in the germline V gene. Written as DNA, the CDR3 is TGCAGTGCCGGGGACTACGAGCAGTACTTC. The encoded protein is CSAGDYEQYF.

This clone was seen only once. The chain employs TRBV27 and TRBJ1-4, with TRBD1 matching over 8 bases. Unmatched junction bases numbered 5, after V lost 3 bases and J lost 8 bases. The CDR3 length is 14 residues. Germline-derived CDR1 and CDR2 are MNHEY and SMNVEV (reference sequence). CDR3 in amino acids: CASSLLTGAEKLFF. CDR3 bases: TGTGCCAGCAGTTTGTTGACAGGGGCCGAAAAACTGTTTTTT.

This clone has a handful of counts. The chain has TRBV9 and TRBJ2-3, with D tentatively TRBD2 (6 bases). CDR1 is SGDLS, CDR2 YYNGEE, per germline. V was shortened by 0 bases and J by 4 bases, with 12 bases between the two germline ends. The CDR3 runs 15 residues. CDR3 region: CASSVGVQRADTQYF. DNA for the CDR3: TGTGCCAGCAGCGTAGGGGTGCAGCGGGCAGATACGCAGTATTTT.

The chain joins TRBV5-1 to TRBJ2-7; 9 bases align to TRBD1. The CDR3 contains 17 residues. CDR1 is SGHRS, CDR2 YFSETQ, per germline. The trim removed 0 bases at V and 1 base at J, leaving 8 bases unmatched. CDR3 protein: CASSLAGQGGRSYEQYF. Written as DNA, the CDR3 is TGCGCCAGCAGCTTGGCGGGACAGGGCGGAAGATCCTACGAGCAGTACTTC.

CDR3 protein: CSVEPRTGSNTEAFF. The CDR3 bases are TGCAGCGTTGAACCCCGGACAGGGTCGAACACTGAAGCTTTCTTT. V is TRBV29-1 and J is TRBJ1-1, with 8 bases identical to TRBD1. The ends lost 2 bases at V and 1 base at J; junction bases unmatched: 6. CDR3 length: 15 residues. The germline V gene has CDR1 SQVTM and CDR2 ANQGSEA.

The sample holds one count of this clone. V gene TRBV6-5 combines with J gene TRBJ1-1; perhaps TRBD1 as D (6 bases). Germline V gene sequence: CDR1 MNHEY, CDR2 SVGAGI. The CDR3 runs to 16 residues. Trimming left V 2 bases short and J 0 bases short, with 13 bases between. CDR3 DNA sequence: TGTGCCAGCAGTTACAGCTTTACAGGGCTGAACACTGAAGCTTTCTTT. This encodes CASSYSFTGLNTEAFF.

The J gene is TRBJ2-7, the V gene TRBV5-4; TRBD2 matches at 7 bases. Trimming took 4 bases from V and 0 from J; bases not matched to a gene: 4. Germline loops: CDR1 SGHNT, CDR2 YYREEE (reference sequence). The CDR3 contains 14 residues. CDR3 loop: CASSQLASSYEQYF. The CDR3 DNA follows: TGTGCCAGCAGCCAACTAGCGAGCTCCTACGAGCAGTACTTC.

This sequence joins TRBV19 and TRBJ1-5; D may be TRBD1 (5 bases). CDR3 length equals 13 residues. Germline V CDR1 and CDR2: LNHDA, SQIVND (reference sequence). V gave up 6 bases and J gave up 4 bases, with 10 bases separating them. CDR3 protein: CASRWGGNQPQHF. DNA of the CDR3: TGTGCCAGTAGATGGGGGGGGAATCAGCCCCAGCATTTT.

This chain joins TRBV18 and TRBJ1-2; tentative D call: TRBD1 (6 bases). V lost 5 bases and J 2 bases, leaving 9 bases between the germline ends. The CDR3 is 13 amino acids. CDR1 and CDR2 (germline): KGHSH, LQKENI. The CDR3 sequence: CASSGQSNYGYTF. The CDR3 region has the DNA TGTGCCAGCTCAGGACAGTCCAACTATGGCTACACCTTC. Supplemented by reference TRBV18 and TRBJ1-2, the full variable domain reads NAGVMQNPRHLVRRRGQEARLRCSPMKGHSHVYWYRQLPEEGLKFMVYLQKENIIDESGMPKERFSAEFPKEGPSILRIQQVVRGDSAAYFCASSGQSNYGYTFGSGTRLTVV.

The rearrangement joins TRBV29-1 to TRBJ2-3; D is unresolved. V lost 3 bases, J lost 5 bases, and 12 bases lay in between. The CDR3 runs to 13 residues. Germline loops: CDR1 SQVTM, CDR2 ANQGSEA. Here the CDR3 reads CSVEGRIIDTQYF. In DNA form, the CDR3 reads TGCAGCGTTGAGGGCAGGATAATAGATACGCAGTATTTT.

V and J are TRBV5-1 and TRBJ2-5, with 9 bases fitting TRBD2. V gave up 4 bases and J gave up 5 bases; unmatched junction bases: 6. The CDR3 has 14 amino acids. Per germline, CDR1 SGHRS and CDR2 YFSETQ. The CDR3 DNA reads TGCGCCAGCAGCCTAAGCGGGGGGCCGGAGACCCAGTACTTC. It encodes CASSLSGGPETQYF.